One and the same sample provided the 23 T cell receptor beta chains below, sequenced in a study of PD-1 blockade in classical Hodgkin lymphoma. Patients all relapsed after autologous stem cell transplantation, and there was variation in brentuximab vedotin exposure. Clones were sequenced by immunoSEQ multiplex PCR, and TCRdb holds only the in-frame ones, with some missing. The table has approximately 26,000 clones, roughly 79% seen once; the top ten hold around a fifth. The starting material was peripheral blood mononuclear cells (PBMCs), obtained before the second cycle of nivolumab. The receptors originated from a human donor with classical Hodgkin lymphoma.

This clone was detected a few times. The V call is TRBV7-9, the J call TRBJ1-1, with 10 nucleotides matching TRBD1. Germline lookup yields CDR1 SEHNR and CDR2 FQNEAQ (reference sequence). The J segment lost 1 base and the V segment lost 7 bases, leaving 18 bases of the junction unmatched. There are 19 residues in the CDR3. In DNA, the CDR3 is TGTGCCAGCACCCCGGGACAGGGGTTATCGGGTGGCCGGAACACTGAAGCTTTCTTT. Translated: CASTPGQGLSGGRNTEAFF. Filled out from reference TRBV7-9 and TRBJ1-1, the complete variable domain reads DTGVSQNPRHKITKRGQNVTFRCDPISEHNRLYWYRQTLGQGPEFLTYFQNEAQLEKSRLLSDRFSAERPKGSFSTLEIQRTEQGDSAMYLCASTPGQGLSGGRNTEAFFGQGTRLTVV.

The chain joins TRBV2 to TRBJ2-5, with D hard to call. V lost 3 bases to trimming and J lost 5 bases, with 13 bases between them. CDR1 and CDR2 from the germline V gene are SNHLY and FYNNEI. The CDR3 length is 14 residues. Here the CDR3 DNA reads TGTGCCAGCAGTGATAGTACTTTTGGGGAGACCCAGTACTTC. It is translated as CASSDSTFGETQYF. The whole variable domain, filled in from reference TRBV2 and TRBJ2-5, reads EPEVTQTPSHQVTQMGQEVILRCVPISNHLYFYWYRQILGQKVEFLVSFYNNEISEKSEIFDDQFSVERPDGSNFTLKIRSTKLEDSAMYFCASSDSTFGETQYFGPGTRLLVL.

The CDR3: CASSYGRTYNEQFF. In DNA, the CDR3 is TGTGCCAGCAGTTACGGCAGAACCTACAATGAGCAGTTCTTC. The chain combines TRBV6-5 with TRBJ2-1, with D unresolved. CDR3 length equals 14 residues. Trimming took 2 bases from V and 2 from J, leaving 7 bases between them. The germline CDR1 and CDR2 sequences are MNHEY and SVGAGI.

This clone has only a few counts. The rearrangement links TRBV11-3 to TRBJ2-7; 9 nucleotides line up with TRBD1. The length of the CDR3 is 16 residues. V shed 5 bases, J shed 6 bases, and the junction held 14 bases outside the gene matches. The germline CDR1 and CDR2 sequences are SGHNT and YENEEA. The CDR3 loop reads CASSPAARDRDPEQYF. Written as DNA, the CDR3 is TGTGCCAGCAGCCCAGCGGCCCGGGACAGGGACCCCGAGCAGTACTTC.

The CDR3 DNA is TGTGCCAGCAGTGACGAGAACAGGGGAACCGGGGAGCTGTTTTTT. Its protein product is CASSDENRGTGELFF. The V call is TRBV6-1, the J call TRBJ2-2, with 7 bases identical to TRBD1. Trimming removed 3 bases from V and 5 bases from J; junction bases left unmatched: 6. The CDR3 covers 15 residues. CDR1 is MNHNS, CDR2 SASEGT, per germline.

The chain uses TRBV2 and TRBJ2-7; TRBD1 matches at 8 bases. The CDR3 runs 15 residues. The V gene end was trimmed by 2 bases and the J gene end by 1 base; junction bases not matched to a gene: 4. Germline V gene data show CDR1 as SNHLY and CDR2 as FYNNEI. CDR3 residues: CASSERRDRSYEQYF. In nucleotides, the CDR3 is TGTGCCAGCAGTGAACGCCGGGACAGGTCCTACGAGCAGTACTTC.

The chain is built from TRBV30 and TRBJ1-1, with D maybe TRBD1 (6 bases). CDR1 is GTSNPN and CDR2 is SVGIG in the germline V gene (reference sequence). Trimming took 4 bases from V and 4 from J, leaving 13 bases between them. This CDR3 is built from 13 residues. CDR3 sequence: CAWKAGVGTEAFF. The CDR3, as DNA: TGTGCCTGGAAGGCAGGGGTTGGCACTGAAGCTTTCTTT.

The chain couples TRBV18 to TRBJ2-5; D is ambiguous. Trimming cost V 6 bases and J 1 base, with 12 bases left between them. CDR3 length equals 14 residues. The germline gives CDR1 KGHSH, CDR2 LQKENI. The CDR3 DNA sequence: TGTGCCAGCTCGTCAAACAGATTCCAAGAGACCCAGTACTTC. This codes for CASSSNRFQETQYF. The complete variable domain, with remaining parts taken from reference TRBV18 and TRBJ2-5, reads NAGVMQNPRHLVRRRGQEARLRCSPMKGHSHVYWYRQLPEEGLKFMVYLQKENIIDESGMPKERFSAEFPKEGPSILRIQQVVRGDSAAYFCASSSNRFQETQYFGPGTRLLVL.

The chain couples TRBV7-8 to TRBJ2-1; no reliable D call. Germline CDR1 is SGHVS and CDR2 is FQNEAQ. V lost 2 bases, J lost 9 bases, and 8 bases lay in between. The CDR3 has 12 amino acids. DNA of the CDR3: TGTGCCAGCAGCTTACAAGCCTTTGAGCAGTTCTTC. Protein product: CASSLQAFEQFF.

The sample holds one count of this clone. This chain joins TRBV5-8 and TRBJ2-5, with 7 bases matching TRBD1. The ends lost 9 bases at V and 5 bases at J; junction bases unmatched: 10. The CDR3 has 13 residues. The germline V gene has CDR1 SGHTS and CDR2 YDEGEE. The CDR3 spells CAIGTGAWETQYF. CDR3 DNA sequence: TGTGCCATCGGCACAGGGGCTTGGGAGACCCAGTACTTC. Variable domain in full (rest from reference TRBV5-8 and TRBJ2-5): EAGVTQSPTHLIKTRGQQATLRCSPISGHTSVYWYQQALGLGLQFLLWYDEGEERNRGNFPPRFSGRQFPNYSSELNVNALELEDSALYLCAIGTGAWETQYFGPGTRLLVL.

The chain has TRBV6-1 and TRBJ1-1, with 7 positions matching TRBD1. V lost 6 bases to trimming and J lost 13 bases; unmatched junction nucleotides: 14. Germline CDR1 reads MNHNS; CDR2 reads SASEGT. The CDR3 sequence is 13 residues long. This CDR3 is CASSITGDSHVFF. Written as DNA, the CDR3 is TGTGCCAGCAGCATAACGGGGGACAGTCACGTTTTCTTT.

In its sample, this clone was seen a few times. This rearrangement joins TRBV5-4 to TRBJ2-3; D perhaps matches TRBD2 (5 bases). The ends were cut back, 0 bases at V and 12 bases at J, with 11 bases in the middle. CDR3 length: 12 residues. CDR1 is SGHNT, CDR2 YYREEE, per germline (reference sequence). CDR3 bases: TGTGCCAGCAGCTTGGAGCGCGGGCCCCAGTATTTT. Its translation is CASSLERGPQYF.

The gene calls are TRBV5-1 and TRBJ2-2; the D gene is possibly TRBD2 (6 bases). V lost 2 bases to trimming and J lost 0 bases, with 11 bases between them. The CDR3 has 16 amino acids. The germline gives CDR1 SGHRS, CDR2 YFSETQ. CDR3 sequence (DNA): TGCGCCAGCAGCTTAGGAGGGCTCGCGAACACCGGGGAGCTGTTTTTT. It translates to CASSLGGLANTGELFF.

The chain employs TRBV19 and TRBJ2-5; TRBD1 aligns across 11 bases. Germline trimming cut 5 bases from V and 4 bases from J; bases unmatched to any gene: 6. CDR3 length: 15 amino acids. Germline V gene lookup returns CDR1 LNHDA and CDR2 SQIVND (reference sequence). The CDR3: CASSAGQGALETQYF. The CDR3 DNA follows: TGTGCCAGTAGTGCCGGACAGGGGGCTTTAGAGACCCAGTACTTC. Filled out from reference TRBV19 and TRBJ2-5, the complete variable domain reads DGGITQSPKYLFRKEGQNVTLSCEQNLNHDAMYWYRQDPGQGLRLIYYSQIVNDFQKGDIAEGYSVSREKKESFPLTVTSAQKNPTAFYLCASSAGQGALETQYFGPGTRLLVL.

The chain carries TRBV29-1 and TRBJ2-5, with D tentatively TRBD1 (5 bases). Trimming pared 4 bases from V and 2 bases from J, leaving 11 bases between. Germline values: CDR1 SQVTM, CDR2 ANQGSEA. The CDR3 runs 13 residues. The CDR3 nucleotides are TGCAGCGTTGTGGACACCAAACAAGAGACCCAGTACTTC. Protein product: CSVVDTKQETQYF.

This clone has only a few counts. The rearrangement links TRBV7-8 to TRBJ2-1; D might be TRBD1 (5 bases). V lost 2 bases and J lost 9, with 14 bases in between. This CDR3 is 14 amino acids long. Germline assignment: CDR1 SGHVS and CDR2 FQNEAQ. Here the CDR3 DNA reads TGTGCCAGCAGCTTAATCGTGGGGCGCGGTGAGCAGTTCTTC. It codes for CASSLIVGRGEQFF.

J is TRBJ2-1 and V is TRBV6-1, with TRBD2 matching 12 bases. Germline-derived CDR1 and CDR2 are MNHNS and SASEGT. The CDR3 spans 17 residues. V was pared by 4 bases and J by 3 bases, with 7 bases of the junction left unmatched. The DNA of the CDR3 is TGTGCCAGCAGTGCGTTCCTACTAGCGGGGGGCTACAATGAGCAGTTCTTC. Residues: CASSAFLLAGGYNEQFF.

The chain couples TRBV25-1 to TRBJ2-3, with TRBD1 as a possible D gene (6 bases). This CDR3 is built from 14 residues. V was trimmed by 5 bases and J by 2 bases, leaving 11 bases between them. The germline CDR1 and CDR2 sequences are MGHDK and SYGVNS. The CDR3 protein is CASSRQGNTDTQYF. The CDR3 nucleotides are TGTGCCAGCAGTCGGCAGGGGAACACAGATACGCAGTATTTT.

The chain joins TRBV21-1 to TRBJ2-5; TRBD2, as called in the table, went unchecked against the DNA. TRBV21-1 is a listed pseudogene. The CDR3 totals 14 residues. Written as DNA, the CDR3 is TGTGCCAGCAGCAATGCGGGGGGAGTAGAGACCCAGTACTTC. This encodes CASSNAGGVETQYF.

The V gene is TRBV14, the J gene TRBJ2-1; D ambiguous. This CDR3 is 13 amino acids long. V shed 2 bases and J shed 5 bases, with 7 bases lying between them. Germline CDR1 SGHDN, CDR2 FVKESK. The CDR3 sequence: CASSQNLHNEQFF. Here the CDR3 DNA reads TGTGCCAGCAGCCAAAACCTACACAATGAGCAGTTCTTC.

This chain links TRBV7-2 with TRBJ1-1; no definite D call. The length of the CDR3 is 17 residues. CDR1 and CDR2 from the germline V gene are SGHTA and FQGNSA. Trimming stripped 5 bases from V and 3 bases from J, with 22 bases between. CDR3 sequence: CASSRNPLLGAHTEAFF. Written as DNA, the CDR3 is TGTGCCAGCAGCCGTAACCCTCTCCTTGGTGCTCACACTGAAGCTTTCTTT.

By sample share, this clone is medium-sized. The CDR3 loop is CASSSSGHTYEQYF. In nucleotides, the CDR3 is TGTGCCAGCAGCTCGAGCGGGCACACCTACGAGCAGTACTTC. The chain joins TRBV5-4 to TRBJ2-7, with a weak D call TRBD2 (6 bases). CDR1 and CDR2 from the germline V gene are SGHNT and YYREEE (reference sequence). V lost 3 bases and J 2 bases, leaving 12 bases between the germline ends. The CDR3 runs to 14 residues.

This chain uses TRBV29-1 with TRBJ2-2; D is perhaps TRBD2 (7 bases). Germline CDR1 and CDR2: SQVTM and ANQGSEA. V was cut by 7 bases and J by 6 bases, with 18 bases left in between. The CDR3 covers 14 residues. Written as DNA, the CDR3 is TGCAGCGCCAAGGGGGAGGGTGCGGCCGGGGAGCTGTTTTTT. It translates to CSAKGEGAAGELFF.